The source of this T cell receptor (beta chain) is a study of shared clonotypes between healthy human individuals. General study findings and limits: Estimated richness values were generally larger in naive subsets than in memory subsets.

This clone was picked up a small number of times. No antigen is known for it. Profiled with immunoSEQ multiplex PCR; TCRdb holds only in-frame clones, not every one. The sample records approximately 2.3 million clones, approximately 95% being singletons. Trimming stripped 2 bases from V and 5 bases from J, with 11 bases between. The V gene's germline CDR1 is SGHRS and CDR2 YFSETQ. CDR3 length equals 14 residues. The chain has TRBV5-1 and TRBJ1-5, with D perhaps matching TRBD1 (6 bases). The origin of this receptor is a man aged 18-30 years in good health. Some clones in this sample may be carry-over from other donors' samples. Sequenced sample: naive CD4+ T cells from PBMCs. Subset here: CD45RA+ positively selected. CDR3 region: CASSFSGADQPQHF. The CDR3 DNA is TGCGCCAGCAGCTTTTCAGGGGCGGATCAGCCCCAGCATTTT.